This T cell receptor beta chain was identified in a study of control samples from healthy donors and cancer patients. CDR3 length equals 17 residues. Deletions cut 4 bases from V and 0 bases from J, with 18 bases between. Per germline, CDR1 MGHRA and CDR2 YSYEKL. The method was immunoSEQ multiplex PCR; TCRdb's version includes in-frame clones alone and lacks a portion of them. The sample shows approximately 13,000 clones, 85% to 95% of them seen only once. Source material: PBMCs. This sequence joins TRBV4-1 and TRBJ1-1; D ambiguous. The TCR sequence derives from an elderly man with lung cancer. For the CDR3, the DNA is TGCGCCAGCAGCCCACGGGTCATGATCAACATGAACACTGAAGCTTTCTTT. Translating gives CASSPRVMINMNTEAFF.